This T cell receptor (beta chain) was recovered during a study of blood T cell repertoires in COVID-19. This CDR3 has 15 residues. J was trimmed by 3 bases and V by 1 base; bases with no gene match: 5. Germline values: CDR1 LGHNA, CDR2 YNFKEQ. TCRdb's copy holds only in-frame clones and misses some; the assay was immunoSEQ multiplex PCR. The data show approximately 74,000 clones, approximately 86% seen once. The sequenced sample was peripheral blood. The TCR originated in a woman aged 60-70 years with acute or convalescent COVID-19. The chain recombines TRBV4-2 with TRBJ2-7; 8 bases map to TRBD1. The CDR3 DNA reads TGTGCCAGCAGCCAAGGGCAGGGGGCCTTCTACGAGCAGTACTTC. It specifies CASSQGQGAFYEQYF.